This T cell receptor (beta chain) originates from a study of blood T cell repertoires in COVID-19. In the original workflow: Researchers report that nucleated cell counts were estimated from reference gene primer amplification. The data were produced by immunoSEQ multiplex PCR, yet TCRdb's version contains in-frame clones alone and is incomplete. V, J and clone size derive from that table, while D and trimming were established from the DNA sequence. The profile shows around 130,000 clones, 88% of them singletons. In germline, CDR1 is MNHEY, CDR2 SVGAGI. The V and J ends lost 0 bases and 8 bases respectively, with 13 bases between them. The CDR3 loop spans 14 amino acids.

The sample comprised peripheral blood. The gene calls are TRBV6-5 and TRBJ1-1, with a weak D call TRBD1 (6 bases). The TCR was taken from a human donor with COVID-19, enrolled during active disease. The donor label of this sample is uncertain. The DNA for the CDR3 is TGTGCCAGCAGTTACTCTACGCCCGGACAGGAAGCTTTCTTT. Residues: CASSYSTPGQEAFF.